The entry below describes one T cell receptor beta chain. The antigen is not known. This sample was taken from a study of cytomegalovirus exposure and HLA in healthy donors. Whole-study context: The 100 to 150 validation repertoires, a later analysis reported, used the same platform as the roughly 700 repertoires from the first cohort. Study conclusions and caveats: Rare sequences made up most TCRs, while some public TCRs were found in many donors. Reportedly, cytomegalovirus status was diagnosed with high sensitivity and specificity.

The assay was immunoSEQ multiplex PCR, and TCRdb's table has in-frame clones only and misses some. The sample contains 300,000 to 400,000 clones, around 86% of which appear only once. Material for sequencing was PBMCs. The clonotype originates from a woman aged 18 to 35 in good health and CMV-seronegative.

The CDR3 region has the DNA TGTGCCAGCAGACTAACGGTACAGGTAACGGGCGAGCAGTACTTC. Encoded protein: CASRLTVQVTGEQYF. The chain uses TRBV6-5 and TRBJ2-7; perhaps TRBD1 as D (5 bases). V dropped 6 bases and J dropped 6 bases, with 21 bases sitting between them. The CDR3 has 15 residues. CDR1 MNHEY and CDR2 SVGAGI come from the germline V gene.